These 23 T cell receptor beta chains came from one sample sequenced in a study of OX40 agonist ivuxolimab in advanced cancers. The method was immunoSEQ multiplex PCR; TCRdb's version includes in-frame clones alone and lacks a portion of them. The table includes about 70,000 clones, about 90% detected once. Here the sequenced sample was CD4+ or CD8+ T cells sorted from blood, taken in a trial of the OX40 agonist ivuxolimab. These receptors were obtained from an adult with an advanced solid tumor such as melanoma, head and neck, liver or kidney cancer.

The rearrangement uses TRBV7-8 and TRBJ2-5, with 8 bases identical to TRBD2. The CDR3 covers 15 residues. V was clipped by 5 bases and J by 2 bases; unmatched bases: 7. Germline lookup yields CDR1 SGHVS and CDR2 FQNEAQ. The DNA of the CDR3 is TGTGCCAGCAGCAATACAATAGCGGGGCAAGAGACCCAGTACTTC. Residues: CASSNTIAGQETQYF.

This chain joins TRBV13 and TRBJ2-7; perhaps D is TRBD1 or TRBD2 (5 bases each). Germline-derived CDR1 and CDR2 are PRHDT and FYEKMQ (reference sequence). Trimming pared 3 bases from V and 2 bases from J, leaving 11 bases between. This CDR3 has 14 residues. CDR3 amino acids: CASSLGTAAYEQYF. The CDR3 DNA reads as TGTGCCAGCAGCTTGGGGACGGCCGCCTACGAGCAGTACTTC.

This rearrangement joins TRBV7-2 to TRBJ1-2, with D perhaps matching TRBD1 (6 bases). Trimming cost V 8 bases and J 4 bases, with 17 bases left between them. The CDR3 sequence is 14 residues long. Germline V gene lookup returns CDR1 SGHTA and CDR2 FQGNSA. Here the CDR3 DNA reads TGTGCCAGCGCCGACGGAGGGGGGCCCTATGGCTACACCTTC. Its translation is CASADGGGPYGYTF.

The rearrangement uses TRBV11-1 and TRBJ2-7; maybe TRBD1 (5 bases). The CDR3 loop spans 15 amino acids. CDR1 and CDR2 (germline): SGHAT, FQDESV (reference sequence). V shed 5 bases and J shed 5 bases, with 19 bases lying between them. CDR3: CASSRSQGLANEQYF. In nucleotides, the CDR3 is TGTGCCAGCAGCCGGTCCCAGGGATTGGCCAACGAGCAGTACTTC.

The gene calls are TRBV29-1 and TRBJ2-5; TRBD1 aligns across 8 bases. The CDR3 covers 13 residues. Trimming removed 4 bases from V and 4 bases from J; junction bases left unmatched: 5. Germline CDR1 SQVTM, CDR2 ANQGSEA. The CDR3 loop is CSVVRQGSETQYF. In DNA form, the CDR3 reads TGCAGCGTTGTAAGACAGGGGTCAGAGACCCAGTACTTC. Together with reference TRBV29-1 and TRBJ2-5, the CDR3 gives the full variable domain: SAVISQKPSRDICQRGTSLTIQCQVDSQVTMMFWYRQQPGQSLTLIATANQGSEATYESGFVIDKFPISRPNLTFSTLTVSNMSPEDSSIYLCSVVRQGSETQYFGPGTRLLVL.

This sequence joins TRBV6-1 and TRBJ2-4; tentatively, D is TRBD1 or TRBD2 (5 bases each). Trimming left V 4 bases short and J 11 bases short, with 21 bases between. Looked up from germline, CDR1 is MNHNS and CDR2 is SASEGT. The CDR3 totals 15 residues. The chain's CDR3 is CASSVLVGRQSLQYF. CDR3 nucleotides: TGTGCCAGCAGTGTTTTAGTGGGGAGACAGTCTCTTCAGTACTTC.

This clone turned up a few times. The chain couples TRBV10-3 to TRBJ1-6; weak D call: TRBD1 (5 bases). With 7 bases removed from V and 8 bases from J, the gap between germline ends came to 12 bases. CDR1 ENHRY and CDR2 SYGVKD come from the germline V gene. The CDR3 is 13 residues long. CDR3 region: CAINVGRDSPLHF. The CDR3 DNA follows: TGTGCCATCAATGTGGGGCGGGATTCACCCCTCCACTTT.

This chain joins TRBV10-3 and TRBJ2-3, with D perhaps TRBD2 (5 bases). The CDR3 consists of 12 residues. The V gene lost 5 bases and the J gene lost 8 bases, with 11 bases spanning the gap. Germline CDR1 is ENHRY and CDR2 is SYGVKD. CDR3 sequence reads: CAISSDEGTQYF. The CDR3 bases are TGTGCCATCAGTTCGGACGAGGGTACGCAGTATTTT.

The rearrangement links TRBV4-2 to TRBJ1-4, with a possible D match to TRBD1 (5 bases). Germline V lookup: CDR1 LGHNA, CDR2 YNFKEQ. Trimming cost V 3 bases and J 0 bases, with 17 bases left between them. This CDR3 region has 18 residues. The CDR3 DNA reads TGTGCCAGCAGCCACCCAGGGAAAATCGGGGCAACTAATGAAAAACTGTTTTTT. As protein: CASSHPGKIGATNEKLFF.

The chain employs TRBV30 and TRBJ2-3, with TRBD1 as a possible D gene (5 bases). V was pared by 2 bases and J by 1 base, with 10 bases between. The CDR3 extends over 14 amino acids. Germline V lookup: CDR1 GTSNPN, CDR2 SVGIG (reference sequence). This CDR3 is CAWSTQGGTDTQYF. In DNA, the CDR3 is TGTGCCTGGAGTACCCAAGGGGGCACAGATACGCAGTATTTT. Supplemented by reference TRBV30 and TRBJ2-3, the full variable domain reads SQTIHQWPATLVQPVGSPLSLECTVEGTSNPNLYWYRQAAGRGLQLLFYSVGIGQISSEVPQNLSASRPQDRQFILSSKKLLLSDSGFYLCAWSTQGGTDTQYFGPGTRLTVL.

The chain links TRBV9 to TRBJ1-2; D is uncertain. The CDR3 loop spans 13 amino acids. V shed 0 bases and J shed 3 bases, with 6 bases lying between them. The germline V gene encodes CDR1 SGDLS and CDR2 YYNGEE. In DNA, the CDR3 is TGTGCCAGCAGCGTAGCTGGGGACTATGGCTACACCTTC. It codes for CASSVAGDYGYTF.

This sequence joins TRBV7-3 and TRBJ2-2, with D uncertain. Between the trimmed V and J ends, which lost 0 bases and 0 bases, there was a span of 2 bases. Germline CDR1 reads SGHTA; CDR2 reads FQGTGA. The CDR3 is made up of 14 amino acids. The CDR3 DNA follows: TGTGCCAGCAGCTTAACAACGAACACCGGGGAGCTGTTTTTT. Translating it yields CASSLTTNTGELFF.

The genes are TRBV2 and TRBJ2-7; maybe TRBD2 (5 bases). CDR3 length: 15 amino acids. Germline lookup yields CDR1 SNHLY and CDR2 FYNNEI. The V end was cut by 4 bases, the J end by 0 bases, with 13 bases between. This CDR3 is CASSVRDFSSYEQYF. The DNA of the CDR3 is TGTGCCAGCAGTGTTCGGGATTTTAGCTCCTACGAGCAGTACTTC.

The count of this clone is one. This chain joins TRBV27 and TRBJ2-7; TRBD2 aligns across 7 bases. Germline CDR1 reads MNHEY; CDR2 reads SMNVEV (reference sequence). V lost 5 bases to trimming and J lost 1 base; unmatched junction nucleotides: 11. This CDR3 comprises 16 residues. CDR3 protein: CASSPSWGGISYEQYF. The DNA for the CDR3 is TGTGCCAGCAGTCCCTCCTGGGGGGGGATTTCCTACGAGCAGTACTTC.

The V call is TRBV11-2, the J call TRBJ1-2; D might be TRBD1 (6 bases). The V end lost 7 bases, the J end lost 4 bases, and 22 bases lay between the germline ends. The CDR3 contains 16 residues. The V gene's germline CDR1 is SGHAT and CDR2 FQNNGV. This CDR3 is CASTPRVGRGRYGYTF. CDR3 DNA sequence: TGTGCCAGCACCCCGAGGGTAGGCAGGGGTCGCTATGGCTACACCTTC.

The rearrangement joins TRBV29-1 to TRBJ1-4; TRBD1 might be the D (6 bases). The V end was cut by 6 bases, the J end by 5 bases, with 13 bases between. The CDR3 consists of 13 residues. Germline V gene sequence: CDR1 SQVTM, CDR2 ANQGSEA. CDR3 nucleotide sequence: TGCAGCGTCAGGGGTATGGGAAATGAAAAACTGTTTTTT. Its translation: CSVRGMGNEKLFF.

V gene TRBV7-6 combines with J gene TRBJ2-1; 8 positions agree with TRBD1. Germline loops: CDR1 SGHVS, CDR2 FNYEAQ. Trimming at V came to 5 bases and at J to 8 bases, leaving 14 bases not matched to a gene. The CDR3 is 16 residues long. The CDR3, as DNA: TGTGCCAGCAGCCCGACCCAGGGGGCCCCTGGGGATGAGCAGTTCTTC. This gives the protein CASSPTQGAPGDEQFF.

This chain connects TRBV6-6 to TRBJ2-7; 10 nucleotides match TRBD2. V shed 2 bases, J shed 4 bases, and the junction held 8 bases outside the gene matches. This CDR3 spans 16 amino acids. Germline CDR1 is MNHNY and CDR2 is SVGAGI (reference sequence). This CDR3 reads CASSYRLAGDIYEQYF. Here the CDR3 DNA reads TGTGCCAGCAGTTACCGTCTAGCGGGGGATATATACGAGCAGTACTTC.

This chain uses TRBV9 with TRBJ1-2, with a possible D match to TRBD1 (5 bases). Germline CDR1 SGDLS, CDR2 YYNGEE. The CDR3 extends over 15 amino acids. V was clipped by 3 bases and J by 3 bases, with 15 bases between them. CDR3 coding DNA: TGTGCCAGCAGCGGTGCCGGGGAGGGGTACTATGGCTACACCTTC. It translates to CASSGAGEGYYGYTF.

This clone appeared a few times. This chain links TRBV14 with TRBJ1-5, with no clear D. Trimming left V 1 base short and J 7 bases short, with 8 bases between. Germline CDR1 reads SGHDN; CDR2 reads FVKESK. The CDR3 is 13 amino acids. The CDR3 DNA sequence: TGTGCCAGCAGCCAAGGCTATGGACAGCCCCAGCATTTT. It is translated as CASSQGYGQPQHF.

The sample holds one count of this clone. The V gene is TRBV15, the J gene TRBJ1-3, with 7 nucleotides matching TRBD1. The CDR3 totals 15 residues. Germline V gene lookup returns CDR1 LNHNV and CDR2 YYDKDF (reference sequence). After removal of 5 bases from V and 0 bases from J, the junction contained 4 bases not matched to a gene. The CDR3 sequence is CATSGGTDSGNTIYF. The DNA for the CDR3 is TGTGCCACCAGCGGCGGGACAGACTCTGGAAACACCATATATTTT.

The chain has TRBV2 and TRBJ2-1, with 12 bases that match TRBD2. This CDR3 spans 16 amino acids. The junction had 5 bases not matched to a gene; V was cut back by 3 bases and J by 5 bases. The germline V gene encodes CDR1 SNHLY and CDR2 FYNNEI. The CDR3 loop reads CASSEASGGVDNEQFF. The CDR3 DNA reads as TGTGCCAGCAGTGAGGCTAGCGGGGGGGTCGACAATGAGCAGTTCTTC.

The CDR3 region is CASSDTVLNTGELFF. The CDR3 nucleotides are TGTGCCAGCAGTGATACAGTGTTGAACACCGGGGAGCTGTTTTTT. The V call is TRBV6-4, the J call TRBJ2-2; D gene unclear. Trimming cost V 3 bases and J 1 base, with 9 bases left between them. The CDR3 is made up of 15 amino acids. From germline, CDR1 is MRHNA and CDR2 SNTAGT.